A single sample gave rise to the 18 T cell receptor beta chains below, sequenced in a study of blood T cell repertoires in COVID-19. Clones were sequenced by immunoSEQ multiplex PCR, and TCRdb holds only the in-frame ones, with some missing. The sample holds about 240,000 clones, around 87% seen once. The sequencing input was peripheral blood. These receptors were taken from a woman aged 45-60 years with COVID-19, enrolled during active disease.

This clone was recorded once. The chain is built from TRBV2 and TRBJ2-7; 8 nucleotides align to TRBD1. Germline V gives CDR1 SNHLY, CDR2 FYNNEI. V shed 5 bases, J shed 6 bases, and the junction held 3 bases outside the gene matches. The CDR3 consists of 12 residues. The CDR3 nucleotides read TGTGCCAGCAGTCCCGACAGGGGCGAGCAGTACGTC. It specifies CASSPDRGEQYV.

The chain uses TRBV2 and TRBJ2-7; 10 bases align to TRBD2. CDR1 is SNHLY and CDR2 is FYNNEI in the germline V gene. Trimming at V came to 4 bases and at J to 2 bases, leaving 8 bases not matched to a gene. The CDR3 contains 16 residues. DNA of the CDR3: TGTGCCAGCAGTGGTTCCCAGCGGGGGGGAACCTACGAGCAGTACTTC. Translated, it gives CASSGSQRGGTYEQYF.

This chain connects TRBV11-2 to TRBJ2-3; 8 bases fit TRBD1. The germline V gene has CDR1 SGHAT and CDR2 FQNNGV. The CDR3 runs 17 residues. V gave up 5 bases and J gave up 6 bases; unmatched junction bases: 16. For the CDR3, the DNA is TGTGCCAGCAGCGAGGCCGTCAGGGGGCGCAGGTCGGATACGCAGTATTTT. This gives the protein CASSEAVRGRRSDTQYF.

Regarding this clone: At one end, the junction sequence differs from germline, possibly due to a read error. The chain employs TRBV6-2 or TRBV6-3 and TRBJ2-4, with 7 bases that match TRBD1. Germline-derived CDR1 and CDR2 are MNHEY and SVGEGT. The CDR3 contains 13 residues. The CDR3 loop reads CASSYSNGGTVIF. CDR3 DNA: TGTGCCAGCAGTTACTCGAACGGTGGGACAGTTATTTTC.

The genes are TRBV3-1 (or the pseudogene TRBV3-2) and TRBJ2-3, with 8 bases aligning to TRBD2. This CDR3 is built from 16 residues. V was clipped by 2 bases and J by 0 bases; unmatched bases: 4. Germline V gene lookup returns CDR1 LGHDT and CDR2 YNNKEL (reference sequence). CDR3 sequence (DNA): TGTGCCAGCAGCCAAATAGCGGGGCCCAGCACAGATACGCAGTATTTT. Protein sequence: CASSQIAGPSTDTQYF.

V and J are TRBV7-2 and TRBJ2-7; 7 bases are a match to TRBD2. CDR3 length equals 15 residues. The ends lost 4 bases at V and 4 bases at J; junction bases unmatched: 10. The germline CDR1 and CDR2 sequences are SGHTA and FQGNSA. This CDR3 reads CASSSLPGRGYEQYF. In DNA form, the CDR3 reads TGTGCCAGCAGCTCCCTCCCCGGGCGGGGGTACGAGCAGTACTTC.

In its sample, this clone was seen once. The chain recombines TRBV7-6 with TRBJ2-7; TRBD1 agrees at 12 bases. The length of the CDR3 is 15 residues. The V and J ends lost 4 bases and 7 bases, in that order; junction bases with no gene match: 8. The V gene's germline CDR1 is SGHVS and CDR2 FNYEAQ. CDR3 DNA: TGTGCCAGCAGCTCACCGGGACAGGGGGCGGAAGAGCAGTACTTC. Protein: CASSSPGQGAEEQYF.

The V call is TRBV6-1, the J call TRBJ1-1, with a tentative D call TRBD1 (5 bases). The CDR3 spans 16 residues. V was cut by 0 bases and J by 0 bases, with 11 bases left in between. Per the germline V gene, CDR1 is MNHNS and CDR2 is SASEGT. CDR3 in amino acids: CASSEAFGRVNTEAFF. CDR3 coding DNA: TGTGCCAGCAGTGAAGCGTTCGGCAGGGTGAACACTGAAGCTTTCTTT.

The chain recombines TRBV2 with TRBJ2-2, with D perhaps TRBD2 (5 bases). CDR3 length equals 13 residues. V was pared by 7 bases and J by 5 bases, with 11 bases between. The V gene's germline CDR1 is SNHLY and CDR2 FYNNEI. The CDR3 spells CASTERVTGELFF. In DNA form, the CDR3 reads TGTGCCAGCACCGAGAGGGTTACCGGGGAGCTGTTTTTT.

There are a few counts of this clone. The chain recombines TRBV3-1 (or the pseudogene TRBV3-2) with TRBJ2-7, with D possibly matching TRBD1 (6 bases). The V end was cut by 1 base, the J end by 0 bases, with 7 bases between. There are 14 residues in the CDR3. The germline gives CDR1 LGHDT, CDR2 YNNKEL (reference sequence). The CDR3: CASSQGQDSYEQYV. The CDR3, as DNA: TGTGCCAGCAGCCAAGGACAGGACTCCTACGAGCAGTACGTC.

The rearrangement uses TRBV9 and TRBJ1-1, with D possibly matching TRBD1 (5 bases). Trimming took off 3 bases at V and 8 bases at J, with 17 bases between the two ends. The CDR3 has 14 amino acids. CDR1 is SGDLS, CDR2 YYNGEE, per germline. In nucleotides, the CDR3 is TGTGCCAGCAGCGCTACCCTAGACAGCACAGAAGCTTTCTTT. As protein: CASSATLDSTEAFF.

This sequence joins TRBV6-1 and TRBJ2-3; no definite D call. Germline CDR1 is MNHNS and CDR2 is SASEGT. V was trimmed by 0 bases and J by 12 bases, leaving 13 bases between them. This CDR3 is built from 13 residues. The CDR3 DNA reads as TGTGCCAGCAGTGAAGCCCCTAAAGATTCACAGTATTTT. It yields the protein CASSEAPKDSQYF.

This clone was seen just once. The gene calls are TRBV29-1 and TRBJ2-5, with D perhaps TRBD1 (6 bases). Germline values: CDR1 SQVTM, CDR2 ANQGSEA. The CDR3 is 16 residues long. Trimming shortened V by 6 bases and J by 5 bases, and 25 bases separated the two germline ends. The CDR3 region is CSVAIGGHTKGETQYF. CDR3 coding DNA: TGCAGCGTCGCCATTGGGGGACACACAAAAGGGGAGACCCAGTACTTC.

V and J are TRBV9 and TRBJ1-4; TRBD1 aligns across 9 bases. Germline trimming cut 3 bases from V and 8 bases from J; bases unmatched to any gene: 8. This CDR3 region has 15 residues. CDR1 and CDR2 from the germline V gene are SGDLS and YYNGEE. The CDR3 loop reads CASSAGDREGEKLFF. The CDR3 DNA follows: TGTGCCAGCAGCGCCGGGGACAGGGAGGGGGAAAAACTGTTTTTT.

The chain couples TRBV7-2 to TRBJ2-3, with 8 bases aligning to TRBD2. The ends lost 2 bases at V and 2 bases at J; junction bases unmatched: 9. The CDR3 is 17 residues long. Per the germline V gene, CDR1 is SGHTA and CDR2 is FQGNSA. DNA of the CDR3: TGTGCCAGCAGCTTATACGTTACTAGCGGTCTCACAGATACGCAGTATTTT. Translated, it gives CASSLYVTSGLTDTQYF.

This chain links TRBV5-4 with TRBJ1-4, with D perhaps TRBD1 (5 bases). The V and J ends lost 5 bases and 8 bases respectively, with 13 bases between them. The CDR3 length is 13 residues. Germline-derived CDR1 and CDR2 are SGHNT and YYREEE (reference sequence). For the CDR3, the DNA is TGTGCCAGCAGGTCGCTCGGGGGGGAAAAACTGTTTTTT. Protein sequence: CASRSLGGEKLFF.

This clone has only one observation. The chain recombines TRBV9 with TRBJ2-2, with D possibly TRBD1 on 6 matching bases. The CDR3 has 15 residues. Deletions cut 4 bases from V and 4 bases from J, with 14 bases between. The germline V gene encodes CDR1 SGDLS and CDR2 YYNGEE. Here the CDR3 reads CASSPLPDSTGELFF. Written as DNA, the CDR3 is TGTGCCAGCAGCCCACTACCGGACAGCACCGGGGAGCTGTTTTTT.

The chain carries TRBV19 and TRBJ1-5, with a possible D match to TRBD1 (5 bases). Trimming took off 6 bases at V and 10 bases at J, with 28 bases between the two ends. Germline loops: CDR1 LNHDA, CDR2 SQIVND (reference sequence). The CDR3 sequence is 17 residues long. This CDR3 reads CASRETAPRLLISPQHF. DNA of the CDR3: TGTGCCAGTAGGGAGACAGCACCACGACTGTTAATCAGCCCCCAGCATTTT.